A selection of T cell receptor beta chains follows, all from one sample in a study of OX40 agonist ivuxolimab in advanced cancers. The protocol was immunoSEQ multiplex PCR, while the TCRdb copy is restricted to in-frame clones and leaves out a portion. The sample lists 55,000 to 70,000 clones; 84% were seen once. Specimen: CD4+ or CD8+ T cells sorted from blood, collected in a trial of the OX40 agonist ivuxolimab. These TCRs come from an adult with an advanced solid tumor such as melanoma, head and neck, liver or kidney cancer. CDR3s include the opening cysteine and the closing phenylalanine or tryptophan. The D gene is left open where the match is weak. Clone size is not always given. Where it is, it says once, few, many or a class for expanded clones.

TRBJ2-3,TRBV18,-,few,TGTGCCAGCTCACCACCAGGCCAGCGAAGCACAGATACGCAGTATTTT,CASSPPGQRSTDTQYF
TRBJ2-5,TRBV4-1,-,-,TGCGCCAGCAGCCAAGTTGCAGAAACCAAAGAGACCCAGTACTTC,CASSQVAETKETQYF
TRBJ2-3,TRBV4-1,TRBD2,-,TGCGCCAGCAGCCCGCCGAGGAGCGGGGGGAACACAGATACGCAGTATTTT,CASSPPRSGGNTDTQYF
TRBJ2-7,TRBV2,-,-,TGTGCCAGCAGTAATGAATCCTACGAGCAGTACTTC,CASSNESYEQYF
TRBJ2-2,TRBV28,TRBD1,-,TGTGCCAGCAGTTTGCCCGGGACAGGCCCCGGGGAGCTGTTTTTT,CASSLPGTGPGELFF
TRBJ1-1,TRBV7-3,-,-,TGTGCCAGCAGCTCCCAGGGGAACACTGAAGCTTTCTTT,CASSSQGNTEAFF
TRBJ2-7,TRBV4-1,TRBD2,-,TGCGCCAGCAGCACCCGGGACATAGGCGCCGGGGGGGCCTACGAGCAGTACTTC,CASSTRDIGAGGAYEQYF
TRBJ2-1,TRBV29-1,-,-,TGCAGCGTTGACGTAGCAAGCTCCTACAATGGGCAGTTCTTC,CSVDVASSYNGQFF
TRBJ1-3,TRBV4-2,-,-,TGTGCCAGCAGCCTCCCGGGACAAGACTCTGGAAACACCATATATTTT,CASSLPGQDSGNTIYF
TRBJ1-1,TRBV4-1,TRBD1,-,TGCGCCAGCAGCCCCCGACAGGGAATTAACACTGAAGCTTTCTTT,CASSPRQGINTEAFF
TRBJ1-5,TRBV7-3,-,-,TGTGCCAGCAGCTTTATTCGGTCAGGGGTAAGCAATCAGCCCCAGCATTTT,CASSFIRSGVSNQPQHF
TRBJ2-1,TRBV5-1,-,-,TGCGCCAGCAGCTTGGAGGGCTATGGAGGCAATGAGCAGTTCTTC,CASSLEGYGGNEQFF